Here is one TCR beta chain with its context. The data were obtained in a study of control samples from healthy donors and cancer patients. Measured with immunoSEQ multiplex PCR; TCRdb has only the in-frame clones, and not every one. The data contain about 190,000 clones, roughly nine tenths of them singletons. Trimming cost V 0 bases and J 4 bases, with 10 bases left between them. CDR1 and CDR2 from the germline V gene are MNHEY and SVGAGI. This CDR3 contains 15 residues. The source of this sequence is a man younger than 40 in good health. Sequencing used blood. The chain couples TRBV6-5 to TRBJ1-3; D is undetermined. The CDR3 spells CASSYSRVGGNTIYF. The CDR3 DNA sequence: TGTGCCAGCAGTTACTCGCGGGTGGGAGGAAACACCATATATTTT.